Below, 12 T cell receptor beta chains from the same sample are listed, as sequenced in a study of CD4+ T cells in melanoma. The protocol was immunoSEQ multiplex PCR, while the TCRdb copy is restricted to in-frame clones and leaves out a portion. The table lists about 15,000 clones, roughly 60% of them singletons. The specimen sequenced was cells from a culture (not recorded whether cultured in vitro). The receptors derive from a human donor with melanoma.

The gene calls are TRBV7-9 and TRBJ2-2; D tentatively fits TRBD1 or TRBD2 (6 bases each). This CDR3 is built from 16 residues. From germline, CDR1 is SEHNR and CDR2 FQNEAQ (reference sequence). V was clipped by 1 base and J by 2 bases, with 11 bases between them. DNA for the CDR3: TGTGCCAGCAGCTTAGAATGGGGGGCCAACACCGGGGAGCTGTTTTTT. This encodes CASSLEWGANTGELFF.

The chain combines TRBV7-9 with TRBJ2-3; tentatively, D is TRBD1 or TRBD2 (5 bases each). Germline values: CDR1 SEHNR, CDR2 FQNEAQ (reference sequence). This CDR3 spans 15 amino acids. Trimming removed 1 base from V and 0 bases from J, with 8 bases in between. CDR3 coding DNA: TGTGCCAGCAGCTTAGAGGGGAGAAGCACAGATACGCAGTATTTT. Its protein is CASSLEGRSTDTQYF.

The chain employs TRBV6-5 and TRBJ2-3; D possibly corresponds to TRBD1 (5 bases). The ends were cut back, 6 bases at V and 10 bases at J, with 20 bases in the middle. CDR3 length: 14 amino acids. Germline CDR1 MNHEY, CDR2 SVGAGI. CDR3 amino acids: CASRVSRGARAQYF. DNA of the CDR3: TGTGCCAGCAGGGTTTCTAGGGGTGCGCGAGCGCAGTATTTT.

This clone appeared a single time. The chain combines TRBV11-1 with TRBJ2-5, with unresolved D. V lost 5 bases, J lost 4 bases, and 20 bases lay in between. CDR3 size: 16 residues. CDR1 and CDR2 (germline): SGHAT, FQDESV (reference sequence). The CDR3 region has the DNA TGTGCCAGCAGCATCCGCGGCCCGGCCGGTGGAGAGACCCAGTACTTC. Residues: CASSIRGPAGGETQYF.

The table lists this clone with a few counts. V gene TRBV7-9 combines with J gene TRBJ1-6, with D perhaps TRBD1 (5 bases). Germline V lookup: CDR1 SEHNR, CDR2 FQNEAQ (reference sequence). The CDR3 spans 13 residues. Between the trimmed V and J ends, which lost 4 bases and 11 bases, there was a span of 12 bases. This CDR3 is CASSSGWGTPLHF. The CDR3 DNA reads TGTGCCAGCAGCTCAGGGTGGGGAACACCCCTCCACTTT.

The CDR3 DNA sequence: TGCGCCAGCAGTGACCACAGCTGGGGACCCGAGAACACTGAAGCTTTCTTT. It specifies CASSDHSWGPENTEAFF. The chain employs TRBV10-2 and TRBJ1-1; tentatively, D is TRBD1 (5 bases). The ends were cut back, 3 bases at V and 1 base at J, with 18 bases in the middle. Germline V CDR1 and CDR2: WSHSY, SAAADI. CDR3 length equals 17 residues.

Here the CDR3 reads CASSAPDREWPNGYTF. The CDR3 bases are TGCGCCAGCAGCGCTCCCGACAGGGAATGGCCGAATGGCTACACCTTC. V usage is TRBV5-1 and J usage is TRBJ1-2; 7 positions agree with TRBD1. This CDR3 has 16 residues. Germline V gives CDR1 SGHRS, CDR2 YFSETQ. The V segment lost 4 bases and the J segment 6 bases; nucleotides outside the gene matches: 15.

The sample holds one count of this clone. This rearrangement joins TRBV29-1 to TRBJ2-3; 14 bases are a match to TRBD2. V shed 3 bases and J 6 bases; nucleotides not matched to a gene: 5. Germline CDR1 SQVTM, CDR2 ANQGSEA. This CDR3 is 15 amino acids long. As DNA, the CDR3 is TGCAGCGTTGAGACTAGCGGGGGGGCCTCGGATACGCAGTATTTT. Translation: CSVETSGGASDTQYF.

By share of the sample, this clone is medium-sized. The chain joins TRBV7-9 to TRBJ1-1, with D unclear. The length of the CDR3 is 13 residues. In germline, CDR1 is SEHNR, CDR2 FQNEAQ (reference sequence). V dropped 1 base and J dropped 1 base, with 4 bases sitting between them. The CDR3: CASSLGRNTEAFF. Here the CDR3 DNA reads TGTGCCAGCAGCTTAGGTAGGAACACTGAAGCTTTCTTT.

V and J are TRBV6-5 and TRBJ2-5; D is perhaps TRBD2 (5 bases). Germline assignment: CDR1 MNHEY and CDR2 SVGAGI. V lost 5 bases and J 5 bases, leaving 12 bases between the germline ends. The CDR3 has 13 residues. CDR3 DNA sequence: TGTGCCAGCAGTGCTACTAGAACGGAGACCCAGTACTTC. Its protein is CASSATRTETQYF.

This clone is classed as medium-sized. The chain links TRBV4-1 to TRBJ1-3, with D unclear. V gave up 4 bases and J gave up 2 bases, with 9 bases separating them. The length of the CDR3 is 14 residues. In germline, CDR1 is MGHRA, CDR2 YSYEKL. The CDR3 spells CASSRWSTGNTIYF. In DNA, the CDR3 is TGCGCCAGCAGCCGTTGGTCGACTGGAAACACCATATATTTT.

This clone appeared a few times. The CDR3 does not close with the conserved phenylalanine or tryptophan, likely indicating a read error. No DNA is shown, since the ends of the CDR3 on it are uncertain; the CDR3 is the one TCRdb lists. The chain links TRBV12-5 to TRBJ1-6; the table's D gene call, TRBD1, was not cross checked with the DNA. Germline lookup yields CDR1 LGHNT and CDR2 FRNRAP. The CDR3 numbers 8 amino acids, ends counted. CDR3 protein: CASVRAPR.